This record concerns one TCR beta chain sequence. These data belong to a study of blood T cell repertoires in COVID-19. Study details: Samples taken during acute and convalescent COVID-19 were collected in the United States, Italy and Spain.

This table comes from immunoSEQ multiplex PCR, and its TCRdb copy is limited to in-frame clones, with some not included. In the table there are approximately 140,000 clones, around 86% of which are singletons. The CDR3 sequence is 16 residues long. V shed 5 bases and J 2 bases; nucleotides not matched to a gene: 11. From germline, CDR1 is MRHNA and CDR2 SNTAGT. The chain has TRBV6-4 and TRBJ1-1, with TRBD1 identical over 7 bases. This receptor was identified in a man aged 40-50 years with active or convalescent COVID-19. The source material was peripheral blood. The CDR3 DNA is TGTGCCAGCAGTCCTAGACAGGGCTCTGGAAACACTGAAGCTTTCTTT. It specifies CASSPRQGSGNTEAFF.